These 15 T cell receptor beta chains came from one sample sequenced in a study of blood T cell repertoires in COVID-19 (dated by TCRdb to the early 2020s). Library preparation employed the immunoSEQ multiplex PCR assay. Not all clones reach the TCRdb copy of this immuneACCESS table, which keeps in-frame sequences only. Checked studies attribute under half of the gap to unresolved V genes and leave the rest unexplained. This sample holds about 290,000 clones; around 86% were observed only once. Of the sample, about 3% falls within the top ten clones. Sequences were obtained from peripheral blood. The receptors derive from a woman under 40 with active or convalescent COVID-19.

This chain links TRBV18 with TRBJ1-1; 7 bases agree with TRBD1. The length of the CDR3 is 14 residues. V shed 6 bases and J 2 bases; nucleotides not matched to a gene: 6. Looked up from germline, CDR1 is KGHSH and CDR2 is LQKENI. DNA for the CDR3: TGTGCCAGCTCCGAGAACAGGGGAAACACTGAAGCTTTCTTT. Its protein is CASSENRGNTEAFF.

J is TRBJ2-5 and V is TRBV5-4, with 8 nucleotides matching TRBD2. CDR1 is SGHNT and CDR2 is YYREEE in the germline V gene (reference sequence). The CDR3 is made up of 14 amino acids. J lost 5 bases, V lost 1 base, and 4 bases had no gene match. The CDR3 loop is CASSLLGGGETQYF. CDR3 DNA sequence: TGTGCCAGCAGCTTGCTCGGGGGGGGCGAGACCCAGTACTTC.

This sequence joins TRBV7-2 and TRBJ1-5, with unresolved D. Trimming removed 4 bases at V and 2 bases at J, with 15 bases between. There are 16 residues in the CDR3. Looked up from germline, CDR1 is SGHTA and CDR2 is FQGNSA. Here the CDR3 reads CASSYLGPGGNQPQHF. CDR3 coding DNA: TGTGCCAGCAGCTATCTGGGCCCCGGCGGCAATCAGCCCCAGCATTTT.

V gene TRBV6-4 combines with J gene TRBJ1-1; D is uncertain. From germline, CDR1 is MRHNA and CDR2 SNTAGT. This CDR3 has 14 amino acids. Trimming cost V 5 bases and J 6 bases, with 16 bases left between them. CDR3 sequence reads: CASSPRSGGAEAFF. Here the CDR3 DNA reads TGTGCCAGCAGTCCTAGGTCGGGAGGAGCTGAAGCTTTCTTT.

The rearrangement joins TRBV28 to TRBJ1-5; TRBD1 aligns across 12 bases. J was trimmed by 4 bases and V by 6 bases; bases with no gene match: 7. The CDR3 loop spans 16 amino acids. Germline loops: CDR1 MDHEN, CDR2 SYDVKM. The CDR3 nucleotides read TGTGCCAGCAGGCCGGGACAGGGGGCGCCAAATCAGCCCCAGCATTTT. As protein: CASRPGQGAPNQPQHF.

The chain is built from TRBV4-3 and TRBJ1-2; a weak D match, TRBD1 (6 bases). Germline V gene sequence: CDR1 LGHNA, CDR2 YSLEER. CDR3 length equals 13 residues. Trimming pared 4 bases from V and 6 bases from J, leaving 12 bases between. The chain's CDR3 is CASSLDAGDGYTF. The CDR3 DNA reads as TGCGCCAGCAGCCTAGATGCAGGGGATGGCTACACCTTC.

The chain uses TRBV6-1 and TRBJ2-7, with D possibly TRBD2 on 5 matching bases. From germline, CDR1 is MNHNS and CDR2 SASEGT. This CDR3 is 15 amino acids long. Between the trimmed V and J ends, which lost 2 bases and 3 bases, there was a span of 14 bases. DNA of the CDR3: TGTGCCAGCAGTGAAAGAGGAGGCCGGCACTACGAGCAGTACTTC. Its protein is CASSERGGRHYEQYF.

CDR3 amino acids: CASSLKGLAGGSSYNEQFF. In DNA, the CDR3 is TGTGCCAGCAGCTTGAAAGGACTAGCGGGGGGGAGCTCCTACAATGAGCAGTTCTTC. The rearrangement links TRBV5-4 to TRBJ2-1; 15 bases fit TRBD2. This CDR3 has 19 amino acids. The V gene's germline CDR1 is SGHNT and CDR2 YYREEE (reference sequence). J gave up 0 bases and V 1 base, and 5 bases lay outside the gene matches.

The chain links TRBV9 to TRBJ2-3, with TRBD2 matching over 8 bases. This CDR3 is 16 amino acids long. Unmatched junction bases numbered 10, after V lost 4 bases and J lost 3 bases. Germline V lookup: CDR1 SGDLS, CDR2 YYNGEE. The CDR3 coding sequence is TGTGCCAGCAGCCCCCCCGAGGTAGCGGGGACAGATACGCAGTATTTT. Translating gives CASSPPEVAGTDTQYF.

This chain joins TRBV20-1 and TRBJ1-5, with D uncertain. Germline-derived CDR1 and CDR2 are DFQATT and SNEGSKA (reference sequence). V dropped 3 bases and J dropped 0 bases, with 6 bases sitting between them. There are 13 residues in the CDR3. As DNA, the CDR3 is TGCAGTGCTAGTTTCGGTAGCAATCAGCCCCAGCATTTT. Translation: CSASFGSNQPQHF.

The V gene is TRBV2, the J gene TRBJ2-2, with TRBD1 identical over 7 bases. The CDR3 contains 15 residues. J lost 5 bases, V lost 3 bases, and 6 bases had no gene match. The germline V gene encodes CDR1 SNHLY and CDR2 FYNNEI. The CDR3 loop reads CASSEGSRGTGELFF. The CDR3 DNA follows: TGTGCCAGCAGTGAGGGCAGCAGGGGGACCGGGGAGCTGTTTTTT.

This chain connects TRBV9 to TRBJ2-7; 7 bases map to TRBD1. J gave up 5 bases and V 4 bases, and 6 bases lay outside the gene matches. This CDR3 contains 13 residues. Germline CDR1 SGDLS, CDR2 YYNGEE. The CDR3 loop reads CASSPRQGDEQYF. As DNA, the CDR3 is TGTGCCAGCAGCCCAAGACAGGGCGACGAGCAGTACTTC.

The chain uses TRBV7-3 and TRBJ1-3; TRBD1 is a possible D gene (6 bases). The V end lost 5 bases, the J end lost 0 bases, and 11 bases lay between the germline ends. This CDR3 spans 15 amino acids. The germline gives CDR1 SGHTA, CDR2 FQGTGA. CDR3 in DNA: TGTGCCAGCAGCCCTACAGGGCCCTCTGGAAACACCATATATTTT. Translation: CASSPTGPSGNTIYF.

The count of this clone is one. The chain recombines TRBV27 with TRBJ2-1; D is perhaps TRBD2 (6 bases). V shed 3 bases and J shed 9 bases, with 9 bases lying between them. Germline-derived CDR1 and CDR2 are MNHEY and SMNVEV (reference sequence). This CDR3 has 12 residues. Written as DNA, the CDR3 is TGTGCCAGCAGTTTGACCGGGGGTGAGCAGTTCTTC. This codes for CASSLTGGEQFF.

J is TRBJ2-7 and V is TRBV6-5, with 10 positions matching TRBD2. Germline trimming cut 8 bases from V and 6 bases from J; bases unmatched to any gene: 7. Germline CDR1 and CDR2: MNHEY and SVGAGI. The length of the CDR3 is 13 residues. CDR3 coding DNA: TGTGCCAGCTTAAGCGGGGGGGCCCCCGAGCAGTACTTC. Protein sequence: CASLSGGAPEQYF.